This TCR beta chain was captured by sequencing in a study of neurological immune-mediated disorders. This clonotype was counted many times. TCRdb reprocessed the 5' RACE reads via MiXCR and lists one record per CDR3 protein. The sample lists under 60,000 distinct CDR3 sequences; over 20% were seen once. J gave up 7 bases and V 3 bases, and 8 bases lay outside the gene matches. Germline V CDR1 and CDR2: SGHRS, YFSETQ. This CDR3 is 16 amino acids long. This clonotype was sampled from a woman in her seventies in good health. The chain links TRBV5-1 to TRBJ2-1, with 12 positions matching TRBD1. The specimen sequenced was PBMCs. This CDR3 is CASSYDPGQGANEQFF. The CDR3, as DNA: TGCGCCAGCAGCTACGACCCGGGACAGGGGGCGAATGAGCAGTTCTTC.